The 26 T cell receptor beta chains in this list originate from one sample, sequenced in a study of blood T cell repertoires in COVID-19. The data were produced by immunoSEQ multiplex PCR, yet TCRdb's version contains in-frame clones alone and is incomplete. This sample has about 320,000 clones, with 65% to 90% found just once. The specimen sequenced was PBMCs or T cells enriched from blood (not recorded which). The origin of the receptors is a woman between 18 and 30 years old who had recovered from COVID-19.

This clone is a singleton in its sample. The gene calls are TRBV13 and TRBJ2-5, with 7 bases fitting TRBD2. Looked up from germline, CDR1 is PRHDT and CDR2 is FYEKMQ (reference sequence). V dropped 3 bases and J dropped 3; count of bases not matched to a gene: 10. The CDR3 extends over 16 amino acids. CDR3 residues: CASSLLVDAGEETQYF. CDR3 sequence (DNA): TGTGCCAGCAGCTTGTTGGTCGATGCGGGAGAAGAGACCCAGTACTTC.

This clone showed up just a few times. The sample carries other DNA sequences with the same CDR3. This chain connects TRBV7-9 to TRBJ1-1; D is unclear. Germline lookup yields CDR1 SEHNR and CDR2 FQNEAQ (reference sequence). V shed 1 base and J shed 2 bases, with 2 bases lying between them. The CDR3 is made up of 12 amino acids. For the CDR3, the DNA is TGTGCCAGCAGCTTAGTAAACACTGAAGCTTTCTTT. It specifies CASSLVNTEAFF.

Remarks on this clone: The same CDR3 can be traced to other DNA sequences in this sample. The V and J genes are TRBV28 and TRBJ1-1; unclear D gene. Germline V gene sequence: CDR1 MDHEN, CDR2 SYDVKM. V was pared by 5 bases and J by 0 bases, with 4 bases between. The CDR3 sequence is 12 residues long. The CDR3 region is CASSLLNTEAFF. The CDR3 nucleotides are TGTGCCAGCAGTCTCCTGAACACTGAAGCTTTCTTT.

This chain joins TRBV5-1 and TRBJ1-3; TRBD1 matches 8 bases. Germline assignment: CDR1 SGHRS and CDR2 YFSETQ. With V trimmed by 5 bases and J by 4 bases, 5 bases remained unmatched. CDR3 size: 14 residues. CDR3 coding DNA: TGCGCCAGCAGTGACAGGGGAGACGGAAACACCATATATTTT. Translated, it gives CASSDRGDGNTIYF.

The chain links TRBV27 to TRBJ2-7, with TRBD1 matching over 7 bases. Germline values: CDR1 MNHEY, CDR2 SMNVEV (reference sequence). With V trimmed by 3 bases and J by 2 bases, 10 bases remained unmatched. The CDR3 is 16 amino acids. CDR3 DNA: TGTGCCAGCAGTTTTCTCGGGGACAGTTCGACCTACGAGCAGTACTTC. The encoded protein is CASSFLGDSSTYEQYF.

This chain uses TRBV5-4 with TRBJ2-3, with TRBD1 identical over 9 bases. Per germline, CDR1 SGHNT and CDR2 YYREEE (reference sequence). The CDR3 totals 15 residues. J gave up 3 bases and V 1 base, and 3 bases lay outside the gene matches. Here the CDR3 reads CASSLRTGETDTQYF. The CDR3 nucleotides are TGTGCCAGCAGCTTGAGGACAGGGGAAACAGATACGCAGTATTTT.

This clone turned up a few times. The chain joins TRBV5-7 to TRBJ2-7, with D perhaps TRBD1 (5 bases). TRBV5-7 is known as an ORF, though its function is uncertain. V shed 2 bases and J shed 0 bases, with 9 bases lying between them. The CDR3 runs to 14 residues. CDR3 sequence (DNA): TGTGCCAGCAGCTTTTCAGGGTTCTCCTACGAGCAGTACTTC. As protein: CASSFSGFSYEQYF.

The chain combines TRBV11-2 with TRBJ1-1; a weak D match, TRBD1 (5 bases). Per the germline V gene, CDR1 is SGHAT and CDR2 is FQNNGV. Trimming took off 5 bases at V and 10 bases at J, with 17 bases between the two ends. CDR3 length equals 13 residues. The CDR3 spells CASSPDPAGVAFF. In DNA form, the CDR3 reads TGTGCCAGCAGCCCAGATCCCGCGGGGGTAGCTTTCTTT.

The chain employs TRBV28 and TRBJ2-5, with TRBD2 matching over 8 bases. CDR1 is MDHEN and CDR2 is SYDVKM in the germline V gene. The CDR3 totals 15 residues. V dropped 3 bases and J dropped 1; count of bases not matched to a gene: 4. CDR3 nucleotides: TGTGCCAGCAGTTTGTTACTAGCGGTCCAAGAGACCCAGTACTTC. This codes for CASSLLLAVQETQYF. Looking up the rest from reference TRBV28 and TRBJ2-5 gives the full variable domain: DVKVTQSSRYLVKRTGEKVFLECVQDMDHENMFWYRQDPGLGLRLIYFSYDVKMKEKGDIPEGYSVSREKKERFSLILESASTNQTSMYLCASSLLLAVQETQYFGPGTRLLVL.

The gene calls are TRBV5-1 and TRBJ2-5; D possibly corresponds to TRBD1 (6 bases). The CDR3 has 14 amino acids. Germline CDR1 reads SGHRS; CDR2 reads YFSETQ. Trimming removed 2 bases from V and 0 bases from J, with 8 bases in between. The CDR3, as DNA: TGCGCCAGCAGCTTACGACAGGACCAAGAGACCCAGTACTTC. Its protein product is CASSLRQDQETQYF.

The chain links TRBV4-1 to TRBJ2-3; D might be TRBD1 (7 bases). Looked up from germline, CDR1 is MGHRA and CDR2 is YSYEKL. Trimming pared 0 bases from V and 2 bases from J, leaving 18 bases between. The CDR3 covers 18 residues. The DNA for the CDR3 is TGCGCCAGCAGCCAAGACCTGGCAGGGGGGTATGTCACAGATACGCAGTATTTT. Translated: CASSQDLAGGYVTDTQYF.

The chain employs TRBV4-1 and TRBJ2-5; D ambiguous. CDR3 length equals 14 residues. V shed 1 base and J shed 2 bases, with 8 bases lying between them. Per the germline V gene, CDR1 is MGHRA and CDR2 is YSYEKL. CDR3 region: CASSQGYRQETQYF. The CDR3 coding sequence is TGCGCCAGCAGCCAAGGCTACAGACAAGAGACCCAGTACTTC.

This chain links TRBV27 with TRBJ1-2; 8 bases match TRBD1. Germline V gene sequence: CDR1 MNHEY, CDR2 SMNVEV (reference sequence). This CDR3 contains 16 residues. Trimming took 5 bases from V and 7 from J; bases not matched to a gene: 15. The CDR3 loop is CASSPTLSDRASGYTF. In nucleotides, the CDR3 is TGTGCCAGCAGTCCGACCCTTTCGGACAGGGCCAGTGGCTACACCTTC.

This rearrangement joins TRBV10-3 to TRBJ1-2, with unresolved D. Per germline, CDR1 ENHRY and CDR2 SYGVKD. This CDR3 spans 13 amino acids. Trimming stripped 2 bases from V and 3 bases from J, with 7 bases between. CDR3 region: CAISETSDYGYTF. The CDR3 DNA reads as TGTGCCATCAGTGAGACGTCAGACTATGGCTACACCTTC.

This clone was detected only once. The chain carries TRBV28 and TRBJ1-1, with D unresolved. The germline gives CDR1 MDHEN, CDR2 SYDVKM. V was pared by 4 bases and J by 4 bases, with 16 bases between. CDR3 length equals 15 residues. The CDR3 DNA reads as TGTGCCAGCAGTTCGTTGACCCTTTCGGGCACTGAAGCTTTCTTT. This translates into CASSSLTLSGTEAFF.

In DNA, the CDR3 is TGTGCCAGCAGCGCCCAGGGGGCAGCTAATGAAAAACTGTTTTTT. The encoded protein is CASSAQGAANEKLFF. V usage is TRBV3-1 (or the pseudogene TRBV3-2) and J usage is TRBJ1-4, with 8 positions matching TRBD1. The germline CDR1 and CDR2 sequences are LGHDT and YNNKEL (reference sequence). The CDR3 runs to 15 residues. V gave up 5 bases and J gave up 3 bases; unmatched junction bases: 5.

V usage is TRBV13 and J usage is TRBJ2-2; 8 nucleotides align to TRBD1. This CDR3 comprises 16 residues. Per the germline V gene, CDR1 is PRHDT and CDR2 is FYEKMQ (reference sequence). Trimming cost V 5 bases and J 2 bases; bases outside gene matches: 7. This CDR3 is CASSDADRGNTGELFF. For the CDR3, the DNA is TGTGCCAGCAGCGACGCTGACAGGGGTAACACCGGGGAGCTGTTTTTT.

The CDR3 protein is CAWSGERLNQPQHF. The CDR3, as DNA: TGTGCCTGGAGTGGAGAGCGTCTTAATCAGCCCCAGCATTTT. The chain links TRBV30 to TRBJ1-5; D gene unclear. V was shortened by 1 base and J by 4 bases, with 11 bases between the two germline ends. Germline V gene data show CDR1 as GTSNPN and CDR2 as SVGIG (reference sequence). CDR3 size: 14 residues.

The V and J genes are TRBV15 and TRBJ2-1; the match to TRBD2 covers 7 bases. In germline, CDR1 is LNHNV, CDR2 YYDKDF (reference sequence). J was trimmed by 0 bases and V by 2 bases; bases with no gene match: 4. CDR3 length: 16 amino acids. The CDR3 spells CATSRSSGGSYNEQFF. The DNA for the CDR3 is TGTGCCACCAGCAGATCCTCGGGGGGCTCCTACAATGAGCAGTTCTTC.

The J gene is TRBJ2-3, the V gene TRBV10-3; D is uncertain. In germline, CDR1 is ENHRY, CDR2 SYGVKD. The CDR3 sequence is 16 residues long. The V and J ends lost 0 bases and 2 bases respectively, with 12 bases between them. The CDR3 region is CAISESIAPPTDTQYF. The CDR3 nucleotides are TGTGCCATCAGTGAGTCGATCGCGCCGCCCACAGATACGCAGTATTTT.

The gene calls are TRBV7-9 and TRBJ2-5; 10 bases map to TRBD2. V dropped 3 bases and J dropped 4; count of bases not matched to a gene: 5. Per the germline V gene, CDR1 is SEHNR and CDR2 is FQNEAQ (reference sequence). The CDR3 totals 15 residues. The CDR3 sequence is CASSFASGSGETQYF. CDR3 DNA sequence: TGTGCCAGCAGCTTCGCTAGCGGGAGTGGAGAGACCCAGTACTTC.

V usage is TRBV7-2 and J usage is TRBJ2-7; D might be TRBD1 (5 bases). From germline, CDR1 is SGHTA and CDR2 FQGNSA. The CDR3 has 14 residues. The V end lost 1 base, the J end lost 2 bases, and 9 bases lay between the germline ends. CDR3 bases: TGTGCCAGCAGCTTAGGACAGTCCGCCTACGAGCAGTACTTC. As protein: CASSLGQSAYEQYF.

The gene calls are TRBV29-1 and TRBJ2-1; 8 positions match TRBD2. Germline CDR1 and CDR2: SQVTM and ANQGSEA. The trim removed 5 bases at V and 4 bases at J, leaving 4 bases unmatched. The CDR3 totals 13 residues. The CDR3, as DNA: TGCAGCGTTAGGCGGGGGGCGTACAATGAGCAGTTCTTC. Its protein is CSVRRGAYNEQFF.

The chain links TRBV7-2 to TRBJ2-1; 9 nucleotides align to TRBD2. Trimming removed 6 bases from V and 5 bases from J; junction bases left unmatched: 8. Germline CDR1 reads SGHTA; CDR2 reads FQGNSA. The CDR3 loop spans 15 amino acids. CDR3: CASRAGGGVDNEQFF. The DNA for the CDR3 is TGTGCCAGCAGGGCCGGCGGGGGGGTTGACAATGAGCAGTTCTTC.

This clone was detected once. V gene TRBV29-1 combines with J gene TRBJ1-2; tentatively, D is TRBD1 (5 bases). The germline V and J ends were trimmed by 6 bases and 6 bases, with 8 bases remaining between them. Germline V CDR1 and CDR2: SQVTM, ANQGSEA. This CDR3 is 10 amino acids long. The CDR3 bases are TGCAGCGTCCCAGGGAATGGCTACACCTTC. Translating gives CSVPGNGYTF.

V usage is TRBV27 and J usage is TRBJ2-1, with 9 nucleotides matching TRBD1. The trim removed 6 bases at V and 5 bases at J, leaving 5 bases unmatched. Germline CDR1 MNHEY, CDR2 SMNVEV (reference sequence). The CDR3 extends over 14 amino acids. DNA of the CDR3: TGTGCCAGCAGGTCTGGACAGGGGAACAATGAGCAGTTCTTC. Amino acids: CASRSGQGNNEQFF.